This T cell receptor beta chain was captured by sequencing in a study of T cells after somatic rescue of genetic block (dated by TCRdb to the early 2020s). In terms of the full investigation: The study assessed how robust, over the long term, a T-cell system was when the system had developed through somatic rescue of a genetic block in T-cell development.

As for this clone: The antigen it recognizes is unknown. Base quality data are lacking; no much larger clone is found one base away.

The library relied on the immunoSEQ multiplex PCR assay. Here the immuneACCESS table is served through TCRdb, limited to in-frame sequences with V and J called. Missing clones are a known gap in these copies; in checked studies unresolved V genes cover under half, and the rest lacks a known reason. Recorded for this sample are 55,000 to 70,000 clones; 85% to 95% of them occurred a single time. The ten largest clones represent about 2.7% of the sample. V is reduced by 4 bases and J by 3 bases, leaving a spacing of 19 bases between them. The germline V gene sets CDR1 to SNHLY and CDR2 to FYNNEI. From its cysteine to its phenylalanine, the CDR3 spans 16 amino acids. The kept DNA is CDR3 alone, 48 bases in frame from the first base.

The clonotype comes from a man in his forties. Sequenced sample: peripheral blood mononuclear cells (PBMCs). The chain is assembled from TRBV2 and TRBJ2-7; the D gene remains uncertain. The CDR3 protein is CASSASAAFMSYEQYF. In nucleotide form, the sequence is TGTGCCAGCAGTGCCTCGGCCGCCTTTATGAGCTACGAGCAGTACTTC.